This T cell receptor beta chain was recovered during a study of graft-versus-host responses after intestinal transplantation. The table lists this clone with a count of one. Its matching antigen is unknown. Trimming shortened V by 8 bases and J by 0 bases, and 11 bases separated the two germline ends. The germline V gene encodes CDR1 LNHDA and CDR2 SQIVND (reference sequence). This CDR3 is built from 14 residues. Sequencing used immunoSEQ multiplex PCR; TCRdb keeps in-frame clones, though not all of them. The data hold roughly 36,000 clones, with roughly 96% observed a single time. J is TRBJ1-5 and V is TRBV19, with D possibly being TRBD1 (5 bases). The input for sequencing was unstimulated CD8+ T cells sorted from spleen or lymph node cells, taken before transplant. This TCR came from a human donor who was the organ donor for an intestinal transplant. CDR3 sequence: CASSRGGSNQPQHF. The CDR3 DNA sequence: TGTGCCAGTTCCCGGGGGGGTAGCAATCAGCCCCAGCATTTT.